The present T cell receptor (beta chain) was sequenced within a study of shared clonotypes between healthy human individuals. The deep-level immunoSEQ assay was used. The authors' processing: Junction-only immunoSEQ sequences carried no quality scores, so filtering differed. Sequencing was performed with immunoSEQ multiplex PCR; in TCRdb, only in-frame clones are kept and a portion is missing. D and trimming come from the DNA, and the V and J calls and clone size come from that table. The sample has roughly 1.4 million clones; approximately 98.5% are singletons. Trimming removed 7 bases from V and 5 bases from J, with 11 bases in between. There are 11 residues in the CDR3. Germline V CDR1 and CDR2: SQVTM, ANQGSEA. About this clone itself: The antigen remains unidentified.

Findings of the study overall: Generally, naive subsets (rather than memory subsets) showed larger estimated richness. Large depth notwithstanding, sorted-subset sequencing proved incomplete by rarefaction.

This chain connects TRBV29-1 to TRBJ1-1; D remains unclear. The TCR comes from a man aged 25 to 45 in good health. The specimen sequenced was naive CD4+ T cells sorted from blood. Documented subset: CD45RA+ positively selected. The CDR3 region has the DNA TGCAGCGCCCACGGGAAAACTGAAGCTTTCTTT. It is translated as CSAHGKTEAFF.